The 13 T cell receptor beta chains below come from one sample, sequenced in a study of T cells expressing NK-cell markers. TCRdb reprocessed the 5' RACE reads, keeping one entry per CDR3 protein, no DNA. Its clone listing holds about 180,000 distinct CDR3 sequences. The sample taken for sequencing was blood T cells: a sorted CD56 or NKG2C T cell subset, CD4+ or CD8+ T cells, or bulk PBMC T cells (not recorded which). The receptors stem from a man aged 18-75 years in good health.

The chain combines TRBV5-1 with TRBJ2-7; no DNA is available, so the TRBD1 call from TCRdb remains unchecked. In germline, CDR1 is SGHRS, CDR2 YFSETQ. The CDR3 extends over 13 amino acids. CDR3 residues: CASRGTATYEQYF.

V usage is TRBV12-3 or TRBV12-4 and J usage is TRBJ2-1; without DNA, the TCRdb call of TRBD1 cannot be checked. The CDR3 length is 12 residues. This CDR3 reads CASSSGANEQFF.

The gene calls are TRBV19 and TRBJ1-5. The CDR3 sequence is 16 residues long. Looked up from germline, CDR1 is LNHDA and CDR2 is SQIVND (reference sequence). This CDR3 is CASSSEDAWGNQPQHF.

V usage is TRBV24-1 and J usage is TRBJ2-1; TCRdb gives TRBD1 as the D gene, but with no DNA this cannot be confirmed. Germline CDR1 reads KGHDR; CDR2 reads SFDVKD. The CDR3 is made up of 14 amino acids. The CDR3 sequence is CATSVPGTRDEQFF.

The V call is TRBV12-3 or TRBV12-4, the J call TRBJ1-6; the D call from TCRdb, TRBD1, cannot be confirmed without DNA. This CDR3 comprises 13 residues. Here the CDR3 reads CASAWGGNSPLHF.

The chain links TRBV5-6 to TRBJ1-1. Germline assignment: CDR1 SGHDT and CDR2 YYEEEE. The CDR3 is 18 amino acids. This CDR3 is CASSSLFWGLFSNTEAFF.

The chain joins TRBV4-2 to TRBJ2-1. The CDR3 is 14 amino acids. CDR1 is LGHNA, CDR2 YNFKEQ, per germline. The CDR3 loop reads CASSHTGPYNEQFF.

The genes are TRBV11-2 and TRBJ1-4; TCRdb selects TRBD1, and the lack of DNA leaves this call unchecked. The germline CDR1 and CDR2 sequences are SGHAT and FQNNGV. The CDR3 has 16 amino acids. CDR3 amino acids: CASSQWVDSDNEKLFF.

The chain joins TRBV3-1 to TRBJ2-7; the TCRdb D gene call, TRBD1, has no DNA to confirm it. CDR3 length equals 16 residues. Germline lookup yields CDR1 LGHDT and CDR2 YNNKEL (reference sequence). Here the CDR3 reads CASSQDYGGDSYEQYF.

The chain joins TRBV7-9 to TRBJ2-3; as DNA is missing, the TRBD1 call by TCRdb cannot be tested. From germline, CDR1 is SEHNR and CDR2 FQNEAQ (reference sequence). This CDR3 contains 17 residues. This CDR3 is CASSDPNRGLFTDTQYF.

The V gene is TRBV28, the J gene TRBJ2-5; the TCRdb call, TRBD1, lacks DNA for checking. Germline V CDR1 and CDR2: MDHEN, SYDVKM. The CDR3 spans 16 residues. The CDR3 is CASSSRVEEVAETQYF.

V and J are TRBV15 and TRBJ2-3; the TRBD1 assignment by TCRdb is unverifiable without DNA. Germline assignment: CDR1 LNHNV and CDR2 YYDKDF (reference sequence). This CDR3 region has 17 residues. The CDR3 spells CATSRGAGGRGTDTQYF.

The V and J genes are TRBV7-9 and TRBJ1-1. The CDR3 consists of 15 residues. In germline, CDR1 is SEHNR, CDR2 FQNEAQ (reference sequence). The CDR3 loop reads CASSFGLDGNTEAFF.